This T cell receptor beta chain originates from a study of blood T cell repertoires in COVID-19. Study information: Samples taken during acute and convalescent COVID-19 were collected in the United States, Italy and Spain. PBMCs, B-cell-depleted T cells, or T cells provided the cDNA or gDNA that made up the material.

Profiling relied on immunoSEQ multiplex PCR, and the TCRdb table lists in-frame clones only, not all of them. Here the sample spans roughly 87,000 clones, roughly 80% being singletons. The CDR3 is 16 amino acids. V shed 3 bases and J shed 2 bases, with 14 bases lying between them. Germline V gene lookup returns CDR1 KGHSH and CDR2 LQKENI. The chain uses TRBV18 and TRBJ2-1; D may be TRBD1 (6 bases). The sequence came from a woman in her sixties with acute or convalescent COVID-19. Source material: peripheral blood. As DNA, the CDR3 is TGTGCCAGCTCACCGGGACATCCAAGGGCCTACAATGAGCAGTTCTTC. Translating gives CASSPGHPRAYNEQFF.